This T cell receptor beta chain was sequenced in a study of blood T cell repertoires in COVID-19. Across the whole study: Sites across the United States, Italy and Spain contributed samples from acute and convalescent COVID-19. T cells, B-cell-depleted T cells, or PBMCs supplied cDNA or gDNA.

Authors' data handling: Estimation of nucleated cell counts relied on the amplification of reference gene primers. Produced via immunoSEQ multiplex PCR; TCRdb's table is partial and in-frame only. V, J and clone size derive from that table, while D and trimming were established from the DNA sequence. The repertoire holds some 200,000 clones, with roughly 80% as singletons. The V gene's germline CDR1 is SGHAT and CDR2 FQNNGV. V lost 1 base and J 9 bases, leaving 16 bases between the germline ends. The CDR3 sequence is 15 residues long. The chain recombines TRBV11-2 with TRBJ2-1; D unclear. The source is a woman aged 25 to 39 who had recovered from COVID-19. The sample comprised peripheral blood. The CDR3 DNA follows: TGTGCCAGCAGCTTAGTAGGTGAGGTGAGGCGTGAGCAGTTCTTC. Amino acids: CASSLVGEVRREQFF.